A selection of T cell receptor beta chains follows, all from one sample in a study of T cells in Graves' hyperthyroidism and ophthalmopathy. Each CDR3 protein gets one entry after TCRdb re-called the multiplex PCR reads with MiXCR. The table shows some 440,000 distinct CDR3 sequences, with roughly 14% occurring only once. Sequencing was done on a sample of blood. These TCRs come from a woman aged 18-29 years with Graves' hyperthyroidism. Both conserved end residues are trimmed from each CDR3. The order of the fields is J gene, V gene, CDR3 protein.

j_gene: TRBJ1-1; v_gene: TRBV10-3; CDR3aa: AISERDSVNTEAF
j_gene: TRBJ2-6; v_gene: TRBV5-1; CDR3aa: ASSLARSGDFGVNVLT
j_gene: TRBJ1-2; v_gene: TRBV20-1; CDR3aa: SARGLGRPLDHGYT
j_gene: TRBJ2-1; v_gene: TRBV7-9; CDR3aa: ASSFDLSSYNEQF
j_gene: TRBJ2-6; v_gene: TRBV27; CDR3aa: ASSRWGAGANVLT
j_gene: TRBJ1-1; v_gene: TRBV27; CDR3aa: ASRLTVDTEAF
j_gene: TRBJ2-6; v_gene: TRBV19; CDR3aa: ASNAGQGAGGANVLT
j_gene: TRBJ2-7; v_gene: TRBV6-1; CDR3aa: ATEYTGRASYEQY
j_gene: TRBJ2-1; v_gene: TRBV5-1; CDR3aa: ASSPPGLAGVEQF
j_gene: TRBJ1-5; v_gene: TRBV10-3; CDR3aa: AISEMSGLWPQH
j_gene: TRBJ1-5; v_gene: TRBV6-1; CDR3aa: ATRGRGFSNQPQH
j_gene: TRBJ2-7; v_gene: TRBV29-1; CDR3aa: SVAGDRRGYEQY
j_gene: TRBJ2-7; v_gene: TRBV20-1; CDR3aa: SARTTVSSYEQY
j_gene: TRBJ2-1; v_gene: TRBV13; CDR3aa: ASSVRKGAEYNEQF
j_gene: TRBJ2-1; v_gene: TRBV6-6; CDR3aa: ASSYSSGTYSSYNEQF
j_gene: TRBJ2-1; v_gene: TRBV11-2; CDR3aa: ASSLRATLAENEQF
j_gene: TRBJ2-1; v_gene: TRBV12-3/TRBV12-4; CDR3aa: ASSPRTRDNEQF
j_gene: TRBJ2-3; v_gene: TRBV6-1; CDR3aa: ASSPHFGGTQY
j_gene: TRBJ1-2; v_gene: TRBV5-4; CDR3aa: ASSPRQGYYGYT
j_gene: TRBJ1-2; v_gene: TRBV28; CDR3aa: ASRGTNFNYGYT
j_gene: TRBJ2-1; v_gene: TRBV19; CDR3aa: ASSIGREGEQF
j_gene: TRBJ1-2; v_gene: TRBV4-3; CDR3aa: ASSQVDRGGYGYT
j_gene: TRBJ1-5; v_gene: TRBV3-1; CDR3aa: ASAGQGFNQPQH
j_gene: TRBJ2-7; v_gene: TRBV13; CDR3aa: ASSSWDRVNYEQY
j_gene: TRBJ2-5; v_gene: TRBV4-2; CDR3aa: ASSQPGTGEETQY
j_gene: TRBJ1-1; v_gene: TRBV19; CDR3aa: ASSVGQGPNTEAF
j_gene: TRBJ2-7; v_gene: TRBV5-1; CDR3aa: ASSEGTSGGGHEQY
j_gene: TRBJ1-6; v_gene: TRBV6-1; CDR3aa: ASSPRGVISPLH
j_gene: TRBJ2-7; v_gene: TRBV5-6; CDR3aa: ASSLAPRPGEQY
j_gene: TRBJ1-2; v_gene: TRBV5-1; CDR3aa: ASSRTGGVDYGYT
j_gene: TRBJ2-1; v_gene: TRBV7-9; CDR3aa: ASSPPLGRGAEDEQF
j_gene: TRBJ1-6; v_gene: TRBV20-1; CDR3aa: SARPWDHSSPLH
j_gene: TRBJ1-1; v_gene: TRBV9; CDR3aa: ASSVELNTEAF
j_gene: TRBJ1-2; v_gene: TRBV12-3/TRBV12-4; CDR3aa: ASSLGGRVGGYT
j_gene: TRBJ1-1; v_gene: TRBV28; CDR3aa: ASSFSTGIGTEAF
j_gene: TRBJ2-2; v_gene: TRBV25-1; CDR3aa: ASSEYVTGELF
j_gene: TRBJ2-5; v_gene: TRBV6-1; CDR3aa: ASSEQQETQY
j_gene: TRBJ1-4; v_gene: TRBV3-1; CDR3aa: ASSLSTGTTNEKLF
j_gene: TRBJ2-1; v_gene: TRBV7-8; CDR3aa: ASSLVRNEQF
j_gene: TRBJ2-3; v_gene: TRBV5-1; CDR3aa: ASSLAGRGTQY
j_gene: TRBJ2-6; v_gene: TRBV5-1; CDR3aa: ASSVSESSGANVPT
j_gene: TRBJ1-4; v_gene: TRBV5-1; CDR3aa: ASSFSGIEGGEKLF
j_gene: TRBJ2-3; v_gene: TRBV10-1; CDR3aa: ASCRRFGDTQY
j_gene: TRBJ2-7; v_gene: TRBV7-9; CDR3aa: ASSLGVFAGEQY
j_gene: TRBJ1-1; v_gene: TRBV6-1; CDR3aa: ASMGYGLATEAF
j_gene: TRBJ1-2; v_gene: TRBV20-1; CDR3aa: SAHLDGYT
j_gene: TRBJ1-1; v_gene: TRBV4-3; CDR3aa: ASRETGRNTEAF
j_gene: TRBJ2-3; v_gene: TRBV15; CDR3aa: ATSSRTAMGTQY
j_gene: TRBJ2-7; v_gene: TRBV12-3/TRBV12-4; CDR3aa: ASRPGTASYEQY
j_gene: TRBJ2-2; v_gene: TRBV15; CDR3aa: ATSRVRGAGDTGELF
j_gene: TRBJ1-3; v_gene: TRBV4-1; CDR3aa: ASSQDPVAQAVRNTIY
j_gene: TRBJ1-1; v_gene: TRBV7-2; CDR3aa: ASSFVTGANTEAF
j_gene: TRBJ1-1; v_gene: TRBV11-2; CDR3aa: ASSHLGQGNTEAF
j_gene: TRBJ2-3; v_gene: TRBV4-3; CDR3aa: ASSQVGGRFTDTQY